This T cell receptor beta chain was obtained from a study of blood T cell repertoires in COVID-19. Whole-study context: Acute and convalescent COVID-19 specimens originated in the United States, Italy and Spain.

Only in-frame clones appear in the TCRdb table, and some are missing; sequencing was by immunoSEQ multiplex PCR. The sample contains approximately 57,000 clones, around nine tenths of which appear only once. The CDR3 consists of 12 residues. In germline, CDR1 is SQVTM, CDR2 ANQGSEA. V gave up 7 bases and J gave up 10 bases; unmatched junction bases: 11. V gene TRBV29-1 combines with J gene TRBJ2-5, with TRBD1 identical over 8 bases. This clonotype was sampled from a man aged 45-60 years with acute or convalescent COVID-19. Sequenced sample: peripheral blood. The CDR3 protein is CSGLYGTGHQYF. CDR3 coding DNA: TGCAGCGGCCTATATGGGACAGGTCACCAGTACTTC.